This T cell receptor (beta chain) derives from a study of cytomegalovirus exposure and HLA in healthy donors. Overall study results and limits: The authors reported that TCR beta sequences could predict HLA-A and HLA-B alleles. These predictions were accurate for most subjects in the first cohort.

About this clone itself: Its antigen is still unknown.

In the PCR, 60 Vbeta and 13 Jbeta primers were used. Repertoires were generated with immunoSEQ multiplex PCR, while TCRdb's copy carries only in-frame clones and drops some. The sample contains some 90,000 clones, approximately 77% of which appear only once. CDR1 is SGHTA and CDR2 is FQGTGA in the germline V gene. Trimming took 1 base from V and 4 from J; bases not matched to a gene: 2. The length of the CDR3 is 16 residues. V is TRBV7-3 and J is TRBJ2-3, with 13 nucleotides matching TRBD2. Sequenced input: PBMCs. The TCR was taken from a human donor in good health. CDR3 coding DNA: TGTGCCAGCAGCTTAAGACTAGCGGGAGGTGCAGATACGCAGTATTTT. Translating gives CASSLRLAGGADTQYF. Full variable domain (outside the CDR3, taken from reference TRBV7-3 and TRBJ2-3): GAGVSQTPSNKVTEKGKYVELRCDPISGHTALYWYRQSLGQGPEFLIYFQGTGAADDSGLPNDRFFAVRPEGSVSTLKIQRTERGDSAVYLCASSLRLAGGADTQYFGPGTRLTVL.